This T cell receptor (beta chain) was sequenced in a study of radiotherapy plus CTLA-4 blockade in lung cancer. About the study: Overall, approximately 18% of patients showed an objective response, while around 34% attained disease control.

Sequenced by immunoSEQ multiplex PCR; TCRdb stores in-frame clones only, minus some. The sample lists 65,000 to 85,000 clones, roughly 74% seen once, with approximately 10% in the top ten. With ipilimumab providing CTLA-4 blockade, focal radiation was administered to patients who had chemo-refractory metastatic non-small-cell lung cancer. In the case of this clone: Its matching antigen is unknown.

Study-wide results and limits: Subsequent to radiotherapy plus ipilimumab, tumor-derived TCR clones underwent expansion in blood. Early blood T cell clone dynamics reportedly forecast response best, with interferon-beta.

The clonotype comes from a human donor with non-small cell lung cancer whose response to radiotherapy plus ipilimumab could not be evaluated. The sample in question was peripheral blood, obtained from a patient treated with radiotherapy plus ipilimumab.

The CDR3 here is CASSLAGVAPETQYF. The CDR3 coding sequence is TGTGCCAGCAGCTTAGCAGGAGTAGCCCCAGAGACCCAGTACTTC. The rearrangement links TRBV7-7 to TRBJ2-5; D uncertain. This CDR3 is built from 15 residues. Germline-derived CDR1 and CDR2 are SSHAT and FNYEAQ (reference sequence). V was shortened by 0 bases and J by 4 bases, with 12 bases between the two germline ends.